The rows below give T cell receptor beta chains drawn from one sample of a study of blood T cell repertoires in COVID-19. The repertoire was sequenced with immunoSEQ multiplex PCR; TCRdb's copy has only in-frame clones and lacks some. The sample consists of around 130,000 clones, approximately 85% of them appearing once. Sequenced sample: peripheral blood. Receptors originate from a human donor in a cohort sampled during active COVID-19. Both conserved end residues are part of each CDR3. Each record gives: J gene, D gene, clone size, V gene, CDR3 DNA, CDR3 protein. A D gene is named only where the DNA matches it firmly. Size tells how often a clone was seen (once, few, many) or the class of an expanded clone, and some rows leave it out.

J: TRBJ2-2; D: TRBD2; size: NA; V: TRBV5-1; DNA: TGCGCCAGCAGCTTGGATGGACTAGCGGGAGGGAACACCGGGGAGCTGTTTTTT; CDR3: CASSLDGLAGGNTGELFF
J: TRBJ2-6; D: NA; size: NA; V: TRBV19; DNA: TGTGCCAGTAGTATAGGACAGCTCTGGGGGGCCAACGTCCTGACTTTC; CDR3: CASSIGQLWGANVLTF
J: TRBJ1-5; D: NA; size: NA; V: TRBV6-2/TRBV6-3; DNA: TGTGCCAGCAGTTACTGGGCTCGAGGCAATCAGCCCCAGCATTTT; CDR3: CASSYWARGNQPQHF
J: TRBJ1-1; D: NA; size: NA; V: TRBV6-2/TRBV6-3; DNA: TGTGCCAGCAGTTACCCCAGCAGGGGAAACATGAACACTGAAGCTTTCTTT; CDR3: CASSYPSRGNMNTEAFF
J: TRBJ1-5; D: NA; size: NA; V: TRBV21-1; DNA: TGTGCCAGCAGCAAGTACAGTAAGACGCATAGCAATCAGCCCCAGCATTTT; CDR3: CASSKYSKTHSNQPQHF
J: TRBJ2-7; D: NA; size: NA; V: TRBV7-2; DNA: TGTGCCAGCAGCTACCTGGGGGGGCAGCAGTCCTACGAGCAGTACTTC; CDR3: CASSYLGGQQSYEQYF
J: TRBJ1-4; D: NA; size: NA; V: TRBV5-1; DNA: TGCGCCAGCAGCTTGATCGGGGGGCTAGGGGAAAAACTGTTTTTT; CDR3: CASSLIGGLGEKLFF
J: TRBJ2-6; D: NA; size: NA; V: TRBV4-3; DNA: TGCGCCAGCAGCCAAGTCGAGGGCTCTGGGGCCAACGTCCTGACTTTC; CDR3: CASSQVEGSGANVLTF
J: TRBJ1-5; D: TRBD1; size: once; V: TRBV4-3; DNA: TGCGCCAGCAGCCCCCCGGGAGGAGGGACAGGGGTGGTAGGCAATCAGCCCCAGCATTTT; CDR3: CASSPPGGGTGVVGNQPQHF
J: TRBJ1-1; D: TRBD1; size: NA; V: TRBV2; DNA: TGTGCCAGCACCACTAAACCGGGACAGGGGCGGAACACTGAAGCTTTCTTT; CDR3: CASTTKPGQGRNTEAFF
J: TRBJ1-3; D: NA; size: few; V: TRBV2; DNA: TGTGCCAGCAGTGAATACATTCCTGGAAACACCATATATTTT; CDR3: CASSEYIPGNTIYF
J: TRBJ1-1; D: TRBD1; size: NA; V: TRBV6-5; DNA: TGTGCCAGCAGCTACAGGGGGCGCGGAATTGACACTGAAGCTTTCTTT; CDR3: CASSYRGRGIDTEAFF
J: TRBJ2-7; D: TRBD2; size: NA; V: TRBV9; DNA: TGTGCCAGCAGCGTAGGAAGCGGGGGTTCCTACGAGCAGTACTTC; CDR3: CASSVGSGGSYEQYF
J: TRBJ1-1; D: NA; size: NA; V: TRBV9; DNA: TGTGCCAGCAGCGGTGTCGGGTATACTGAAGCTTTCTTT; CDR3: CASSGVGYTEAFF
J: TRBJ1-4; D: TRBD1; size: NA; V: TRBV7-8; DNA: TGTGCCAGCAGCTCTATTTCACGGACAGGGACTAATGAAAAACTGTTTTTT; CDR3: CASSSISRTGTNEKLFF
J: TRBJ2-3; D: NA; size: NA; V: TRBV11-2; DNA: TGTGCCAGCAGCCCGAGCACAGATACGCAGTATTTT; CDR3: CASSPSTDTQYF
J: TRBJ1-2; D: NA; size: NA; V: TRBV14; DNA: TGTGCCAGCAGCATCATGCTCGGGGGGCGCGGAAGCTACACCTTC; CDR3: CASSIMLGGRGSYTF
J: TRBJ1-2; D: NA; size: NA; V: TRBV7-8; DNA: TGTGCCAGCAGCTTACAAGCGGGGGGGACCTATCATGGCTACACCTTC; CDR3: CASSLQAGGTYHGYTF
J: TRBJ2-7; D: TRBD2; size: NA; V: TRBV5-1; DNA: TGCGCCAGCAGCCCGGCGGGGGAGACCTACGAGCAGTACTTC; CDR3: CASSPAGETYEQYF
J: TRBJ2-5; D: NA; size: NA; V: TRBV11-3; DNA: TGTGCCAGCAGCTCCAGCTATAGTGAGAGGGAGACCCAGTACTTC; CDR3: CASSSSYSERETQYF
J: TRBJ2-2; D: NA; size: NA; V: TRBV6-1; DNA: TGTGCCAGCAGTGAGTCCGCTGAGGGCCGGGAGCTGTTTTTT; CDR3: CASSESAEGRELFF
J: TRBJ1-3; D: TRBD1; size: NA; V: TRBV29-1; DNA: TGCAGCGTTGCCGGGACAGCCCTAGGAAACACCATATATTTT; CDR3: CSVAGTALGNTIYF
J: TRBJ2-1; D: TRBD2; size: few; V: TRBV4-1; DNA: TGCGCCAGCAGCCCACGATTACTAGCGGGAGATTCGTACAATGAGCAGTTCTTC; CDR3: CASSPRLLAGDSYNEQFF
J: TRBJ1-1; D: NA; size: NA; V: TRBV5-1; DNA: TGCGCCAGCAGCCCGTATATCCTTCAGGGGATGAACACTGAAGCTTTCTTT; CDR3: CASSPYILQGMNTEAFF
J: TRBJ2-3; D: TRBD2; size: NA; V: TRBV7-7; DNA: TGTGCCAGCAGCTTAGGATTAGCGGGAAGAGATACGCAGTATTTT; CDR3: CASSLGLAGRDTQYF
J: TRBJ1-1; D: NA; size: NA; V: TRBV2; DNA: TGTGCCAGCAATAGAGGCACTGAAGCTTTCTTT; CDR3: CASNRGTEAFF
J: TRBJ1-1; D: NA; size: NA; V: TRBV14; DNA: TGTGCCAGCAGCCAATATCAAGGGGTCATGAACACTGAAGCTTTCTTT; CDR3: CASSQYQGVMNTEAFF
J: TRBJ1-1; D: NA; size: NA; V: TRBV30; DNA: TGTGCCGTCCGGGGGGCCCGAATGAACACTGAAGCTTTCTTT; CDR3: CAVRGARMNTEAFF